A single T cell receptor beta chain is shown here with its context. Its antigen is unidentified. This entry belongs to a study of cytomegalovirus exposure and HLA in healthy donors. Study outcomes and limitations: Presence/absence results assume similar sequencing depth per donor, which may not hold. In a later analysis, donors in an Asian-associated ancestry cluster reportedly had fewer N-insertions in productive TCRs than the cohort mean.

The study ran its PCR with 60 Vbeta and 13 Jbeta primers. Assay used: immunoSEQ multiplex PCR; TCRdb lists only in-frame clones, some missing. Among 170,000 or so clones listed, under 85% were seen once. V lost 6 bases, J lost 5 bases, and 6 bases stayed unmatched. CDR1 and CDR2 (germline): ENHRY, SYGVKD. The length of the CDR3 is 13 residues. The V and J genes are TRBV10-3 and TRBJ1-2; 7 bases agree with TRBD1. Material: PBMCs. This clonotype was obtained from a woman younger than 45 in good health and CMV-seronegative. In nucleotides, the CDR3 is TGTGCCATCAGGGACGGGACAGATTATGGCTACACCTTC. It specifies CAIRDGTDYGYTF.